These T cell receptor beta chains were read from a single sample in a study of blood T cell repertoires in COVID-19. Sequencing was performed with immunoSEQ multiplex PCR; in TCRdb, only in-frame clones are kept and a portion is missing. The table shows tens of thousands of clones, with around 80% occurring only once. Material for sequencing was peripheral blood. All receptors derive from a man aged 65-85 years with acute or convalescent COVID-19. CDR3s include the opening cysteine and the closing phenylalanine or tryptophan. Fields, in order: J gene, clone size, V gene, D gene, CDR3 DNA, CDR3 protein. A D gene is named only where the DNA matches it firmly. Some rows have no size entry. The others give once, few or many, or a class for an expanded clone.

>TRBJ1-5|-|TRBV7-3|TRBD1
TGTGCCAGCAGCCTCGGACAGGGGCAGCCCCAGCATTTT
CASSLGQGQPQHF
>TRBJ1-5|-|TRBV6-5|-
TGTGCCAGCAGCTTAGATAGCAATCAGCCCCAGCATTTT
CASSLDSNQPQHF
>TRBJ2-2|-|TRBV19|-
TGTGCCAGTAGTCCCGAGGTCGGGGAGCTGTTTTTT
CASSPEVGELFF
>TRBJ1-5|-|TRBV5-8|TRBD1
TGTGCCAGCAGCCCAGACAGGGGGGGCACCCACAGCAATCAGCCCCAGCATTTT
CASSPDRGGTHSNQPQHF
>TRBJ1-2|-|TRBV2|-
TGTGCCAGCAGGAAGGACTCGGGCTACACCTTC
CASRKDSGYTF
>TRBJ2-1|few|TRBV11-2|-
TGTGCCAGCCGAGTCGAGAGCCTATCCTACAATGAGCAGTTCTTC
CASRVESLSYNEQFF
>TRBJ1-4|-|TRBV7-6|-
TGTGCCAGCAGCTTATACGGGAGTTCTAATGAAAAACTGTTTTTT
CASSLYGSSNEKLFF
>TRBJ1-1|-|TRBV6-6|TRBD1
TGTGCCAGCAGTTGGGCAGACAGGGGGTTGTCTGAAGCTTTCTTT
CASSWADRGLSEAFF
>TRBJ2-3|-|TRBV29-1|TRBD2
TGCAGCGTCATACGGGAGGGCTTGGCAGATACGCAGTATTTT
CSVIREGLADTQYF
>TRBJ2-1|-|TRBV2|TRBD1
TGTGCCAGCAGTGAAGTAGGACAGGGTTTCGGAAATGAGCAGTTCTTC
CASSEVGQGFGNEQFF
>TRBJ1-2|-|TRBV19|TRBD1
TGTGCCAGTAGTAGGGACAGCTTGAATCTCTATGGCTACACCTTC
CASSRDSLNLYGYTF
>TRBJ2-5|-|TRBV12-3/TRBV12-4|-
TGTGCCAGCAGTACAGGGTACCAGACCCAGTACTTC
CASSTGYQTQYF
>TRBJ2-1|-|TRBV2|TRBD2
TGTGCCAGCAGGTTTAGCGGGAGCTCCTACAATGAGCAGTTCTTC
CASRFSGSSYNEQFF
>TRBJ1-2|-|TRBV9|-
TGTGCCAGCAGCGTAGGTGGGGTAGGAGGGGAAGGCTACACCTTC
CASSVGGVGGEGYTF
>TRBJ2-1|few|TRBV7-3|-
TGTGCCAGCAGCTTGTCCGGGAGTTCCTCCTACAATGAGCAGTTCTTC
CASSLSGSSSYNEQFF
>TRBJ2-2|-|TRBV9|-
TGTGCCAGCAGCTCCCGAACAGGGACCGGGGAGCTGTTTTTT
CASSSRTGTGELFF
>TRBJ1-5|-|TRBV19|TRBD1
TGTGCCAGTAGTATTGACAGGGGGAAAGGAGGCGGCAATCAGCCCCAGCATTTT
CASSIDRGKGGGNQPQHF
>TRBJ1-2|-|TRBV19|-
TGTGCCAGCCTAAAGGCCGACAGCTATGGCTACACCTTC
CASLKADSYGYTF
>TRBJ2-3|-|TRBV5-1|TRBD1
TGCGCCAGCAGCCCCCGGGACAGGGGCTTTAGCACAGATACGCAGTATTTT
CASSPRDRGFSTDTQYF
>TRBJ2-2|-|TRBV7-9|TRBD2
TGTGCCAGCAGCCCAACTAGCGGAAACACCGGGGAGCTGTTTTTT
CASSPTSGNTGELFF
>TRBJ1-6|-|TRBV27|-
TGTGCCAGCAGTTTAGTCGGCTCCTATAATTCACCCCTCCACTTT
CASSLVGSYNSPLHF
>TRBJ2-3|-|TRBV5-5|TRBD1
TGTGCCAGCAGAACACAGGGGATTAGCACAGATACGCAGTATTTT
CASRTQGISTDTQYF
>TRBJ2-1|-|TRBV11-2|-
TGTGCCAGCAGCCTCCTATACCCGCTACAGTTCTTC
CASSLLYPLQFF
>TRBJ2-5|few|TRBV29-1|-
TGCAGCGCCTCGACTGGGTACCAAGAGACCCAGTACTTC
CSASTGYQETQYF
>TRBJ1-4|-|TRBV15|-
TGTGCCACCAGCAGAGACGGGTCAACTAATGAAAAACTGTTTTTT
CATSRDGSTNEKLFF
>TRBJ2-7|-|TRBV19|TRBD1
TGTGCCAGTAGTATCACCACAGGGGCTGCAGAGCAGTACTTC
CASSITTGAAEQYF
>TRBJ1-1|-|TRBV5-6|-
TGTGCCAGCAGCGTAACCCCCAGATCTGAAGCTTTCTTT
CASSVTPRSEAFF
>TRBJ2-7|-|TRBV28|TRBD2
TGTGCCAGCAGTGCATATCCAATGGTCGGGGGGATTACCTACGAGCAGTACTTC
CASSAYPMVGGITYEQYF
>TRBJ2-3|few|TRBV20-1|-
TGCAGTGCTAGTATCGCGGGAACAGATACGCAGTATTTT
CSASIAGTDTQYF
>TRBJ2-7|few|TRBV11-2|-
TGTGCCAGCAGCTCCTTCGGCGCTGGCGGTGGCGAGCAGTACTTC
CASSSFGAGGGEQYF
>TRBJ2-5|-|TRBV7-9|-
TGTGCCAGCAGCTCACCCGGGCATGGTAAACTAGGGGAGACCCAGTACTTC
CASSSPGHGKLGETQYF
>TRBJ2-3|once|TRBV2|-
TGTGCCAGGAACCATGAAGTTAGCCCAGATACGCAGTATTTT
CARNHEVSPDTQYF
>TRBJ1-1|-|TRBV19|-
TGTGCCAGTAGTATAGATCGTACCAACAGGGAAACTGAAGCTTTCTTT
CASSIDRTNRETEAFF
>TRBJ1-1|-|TRBV2|TRBD1
TGTGCCAGCTGTAATGACAGGGTGAACACTGAAGCTTTCTTT
CASCNDRVNTEAFF
>TRBJ1-1|-|TRBV3-1/TRBV3-2|-
TGTGCCAGCAGCCACGGAGAGAGGACTGAAGCTTTCTTT
CASSHGERTEAFF
>TRBJ1-3|-|TRBV6-6|-
TGTGCCAGCACTCACCGCCCAGGGGCTGGAAACACCATATATTTT
CASTHRPGAGNTIYF
>TRBJ2-1|-|TRBV5-1|TRBD2
TGCGCCAGCAGCTTGGAAGGTAGCGGGAGAGGTTTCGAGCAGTTCTTC
CASSLEGSGRGFEQFF
>TRBJ1-5|once|TRBV5-6|-
TGTGCCAGCAGCTTGTCAACATATAGCAATCAGCCCCAGCATTTT
CASSLSTYSNQPQHF
>TRBJ1-1|-|TRBV7-3|-
TGTGCCAGCAGTTCTCAAGGGGTGACTGAAGCTTTCTTT
CASSSQGVTEAFF
>TRBJ2-1|-|TRBV5-1|TRBD1
TGCGCCAGCAGCCTGACAGGGGAATGGGAGCAGTTCTTC
CASSLTGEWEQFF
>TRBJ1-2|-|TRBV6-1|-
TGTGCCAGCAGTGATTTTGGGGCGGCGGTCGCTAACTATGGCTACACCTTC
CASSDFGAAVANYGYTF
>TRBJ1-2|-|TRBV10-1|-
TGCGCCAGCAGTGAGCCAGAACGTAACTATGGCTACACCTTC
CASSEPERNYGYTF
>TRBJ1-2|-|TRBV5-1|TRBD1
TGCGCCAGCAGCTTGGAGGGACAGGGGGTCTACTATGGCTACACCTTC
CASSLEGQGVYYGYTF
>TRBJ2-7|-|TRBV28|-
TGTGCCAGCTTCGGAGGACACGAGCAGTACTTC
CASFGGHEQYF
>TRBJ1-2|-|TRBV5-6|-
TGTGCCAGCAGCCTAGCAAGTTCCTATGGCTACACCTTC
CASSLASSYGYTF
>TRBJ2-4|few|TRBV19|-
TGTGCCAGTAGTAACGGACAGCAACAAAACATTCAGTACTTC
CASSNGQQQNIQYF